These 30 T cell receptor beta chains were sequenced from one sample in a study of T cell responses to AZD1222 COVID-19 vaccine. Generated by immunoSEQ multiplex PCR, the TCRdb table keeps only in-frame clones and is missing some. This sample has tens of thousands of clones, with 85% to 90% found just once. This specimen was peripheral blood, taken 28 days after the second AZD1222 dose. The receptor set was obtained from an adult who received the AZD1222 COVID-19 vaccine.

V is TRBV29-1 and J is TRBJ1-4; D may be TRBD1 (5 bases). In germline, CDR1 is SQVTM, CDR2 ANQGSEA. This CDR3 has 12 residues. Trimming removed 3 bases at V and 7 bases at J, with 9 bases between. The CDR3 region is CSVDGQGEKLFF. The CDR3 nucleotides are TGCAGCGTTGACGGGCAGGGTGAAAAACTGTTTTTT.

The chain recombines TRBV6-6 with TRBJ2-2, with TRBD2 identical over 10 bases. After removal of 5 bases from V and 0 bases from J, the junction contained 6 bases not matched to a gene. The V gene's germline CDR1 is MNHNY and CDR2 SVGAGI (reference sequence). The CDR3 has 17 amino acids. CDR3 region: CASSHPGLASNTGELFF. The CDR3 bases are TGTGCCAGCAGTCACCCGGGACTAGCGTCGAACACCGGGGAGCTGTTTTTT.

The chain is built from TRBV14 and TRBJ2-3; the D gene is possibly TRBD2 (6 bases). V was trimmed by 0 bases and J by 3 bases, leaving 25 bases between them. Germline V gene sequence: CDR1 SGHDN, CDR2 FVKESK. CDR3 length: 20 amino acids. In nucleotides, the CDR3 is TGTGCCAGCAGCCAAGATTTCGGACTATTGGGGGAGAGGAGGACAGATACGCAGTATTTT. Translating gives CASSQDFGLLGERRTDTQYF.

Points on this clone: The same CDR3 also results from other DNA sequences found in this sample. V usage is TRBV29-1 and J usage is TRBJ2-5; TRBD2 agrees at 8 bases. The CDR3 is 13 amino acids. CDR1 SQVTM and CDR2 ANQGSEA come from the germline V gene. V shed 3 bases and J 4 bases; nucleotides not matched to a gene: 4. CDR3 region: CSVERGAAETQYF. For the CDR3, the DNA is TGCAGCGTTGAGCGGGGGGCGGCAGAGACCCAGTACTTC.

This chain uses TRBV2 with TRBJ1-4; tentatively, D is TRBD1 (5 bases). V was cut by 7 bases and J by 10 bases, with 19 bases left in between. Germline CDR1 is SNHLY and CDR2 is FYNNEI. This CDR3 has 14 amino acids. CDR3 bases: TGTGCCAGCACTCAAAGAGTGGGGGGAGCAAAACTGTTTTTT. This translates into CASTQRVGGAKLFF.

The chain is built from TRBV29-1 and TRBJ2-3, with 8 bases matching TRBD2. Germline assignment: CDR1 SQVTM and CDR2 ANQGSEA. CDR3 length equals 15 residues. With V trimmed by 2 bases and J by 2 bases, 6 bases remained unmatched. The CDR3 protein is CSVELLADNTDTQYF. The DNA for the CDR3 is TGCAGCGTTGAACTACTAGCGGATAACACAGATACGCAGTATTTT.

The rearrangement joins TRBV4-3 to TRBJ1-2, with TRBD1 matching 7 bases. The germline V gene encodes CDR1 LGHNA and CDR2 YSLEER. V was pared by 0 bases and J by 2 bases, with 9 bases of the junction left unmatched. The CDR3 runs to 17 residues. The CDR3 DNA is TGCGCCAGCAGCCAAGATAGGGGGACAGCCGAGAACTATGGCTACACCTTC. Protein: CASSQDRGTAENYGYTF.

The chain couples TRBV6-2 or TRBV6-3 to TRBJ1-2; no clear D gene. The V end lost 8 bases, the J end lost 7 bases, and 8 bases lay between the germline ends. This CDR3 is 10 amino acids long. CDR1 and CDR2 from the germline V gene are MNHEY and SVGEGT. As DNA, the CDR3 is TGTGCCAGCGGCCGAAGTGGCTACACCTTC. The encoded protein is CASGRSGYTF.

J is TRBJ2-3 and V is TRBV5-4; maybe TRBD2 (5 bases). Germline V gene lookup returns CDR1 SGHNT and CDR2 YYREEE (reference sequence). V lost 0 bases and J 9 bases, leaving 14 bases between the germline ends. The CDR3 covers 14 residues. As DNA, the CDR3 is TGTGCCAGCAGCTTGGATCGGGATGAGTCAACGCAGTATTTT. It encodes CASSLDRDESTQYF. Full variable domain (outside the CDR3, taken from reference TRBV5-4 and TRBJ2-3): ETGVTQSPTHLIKTRGQQVTLRCSSQSGHNTVSWYQQALGQGPQFIFQYYREEENGRGNFPPRFSGLQFPNYSSELNVNALELDDSALYLCASSLDRDESTQYFGPGTRLTVL.

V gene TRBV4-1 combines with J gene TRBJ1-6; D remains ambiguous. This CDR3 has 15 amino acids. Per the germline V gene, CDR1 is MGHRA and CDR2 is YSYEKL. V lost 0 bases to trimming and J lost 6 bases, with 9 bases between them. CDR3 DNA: TGCGCCAGCAGCCAAGAGAGGGTGGGTAATTCACCCCTCCACTTT. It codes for CASSQERVGNSPLHF.

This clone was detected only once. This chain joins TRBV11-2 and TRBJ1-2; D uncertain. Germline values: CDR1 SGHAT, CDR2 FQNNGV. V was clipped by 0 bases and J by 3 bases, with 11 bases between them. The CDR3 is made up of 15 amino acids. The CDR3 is CASSLDWASDYGYTF. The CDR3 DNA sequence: TGTGCCAGCAGCTTAGATTGGGCTTCCGACTATGGCTACACCTTC.

This CDR3 reads CASSLRDRGNTEAFF. CDR3 sequence (DNA): TGTGCCAGCAGCCTTCGGGACAGGGGGAACACTGAAGCTTTCTTT. The chain joins TRBV3-1 (or the pseudogene TRBV3-2) to TRBJ1-1, with 10 bases lining up with TRBD1. Trimming at V came to 4 bases and at J to 1 base, leaving 3 bases not matched to a gene. CDR3 length equals 15 residues. Germline CDR1 reads LGHDT; CDR2 reads YNNKEL (reference sequence).

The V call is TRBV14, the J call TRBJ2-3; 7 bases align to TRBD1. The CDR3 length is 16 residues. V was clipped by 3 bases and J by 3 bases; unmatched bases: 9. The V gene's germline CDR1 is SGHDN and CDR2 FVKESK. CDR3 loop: CASSHSRDRLTDTQYF. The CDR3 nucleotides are TGTGCCAGCAGCCACTCACGGGACAGACTTACAGATACGCAGTATTTT.

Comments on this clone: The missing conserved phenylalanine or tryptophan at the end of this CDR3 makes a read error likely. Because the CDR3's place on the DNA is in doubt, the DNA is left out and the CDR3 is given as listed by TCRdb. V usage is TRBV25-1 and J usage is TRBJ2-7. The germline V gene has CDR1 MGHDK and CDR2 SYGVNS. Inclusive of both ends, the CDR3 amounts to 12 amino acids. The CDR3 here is CASSEVRERSIC.

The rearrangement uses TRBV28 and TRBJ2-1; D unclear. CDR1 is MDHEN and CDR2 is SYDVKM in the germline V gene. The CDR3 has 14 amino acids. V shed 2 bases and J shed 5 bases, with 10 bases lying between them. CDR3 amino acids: CASSLDGLDNEQFF. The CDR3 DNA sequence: TGTGCCAGCAGTTTAGACGGTCTCGACAATGAGCAGTTCTTC. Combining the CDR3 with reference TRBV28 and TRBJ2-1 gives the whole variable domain DVKVTQSSRYLVKRTGEKVFLECVQDMDHENMFWYRQDPGLGLRLIYFSYDVKMKEKGDIPEGYSVSREKKERFSLILESASTNQTSMYLCASSLDGLDNEQFFGPGTRLTVL.

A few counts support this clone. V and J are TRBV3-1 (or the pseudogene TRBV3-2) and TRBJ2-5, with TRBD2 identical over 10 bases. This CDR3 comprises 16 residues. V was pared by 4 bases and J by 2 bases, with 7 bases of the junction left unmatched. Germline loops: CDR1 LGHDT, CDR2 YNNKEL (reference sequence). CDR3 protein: CASSPRTSGLQETQYF. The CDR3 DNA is TGTGCCAGCAGCCCCCGGACTAGCGGATTACAAGAGACCCAGTACTTC.

Written as DNA, the CDR3 is TGTGCCAGCAGCTTGGACTCTCTCTCTGGGGAGCAGTACTTC. This codes for CASSLDSLSGEQYF. The chain recombines TRBV5-4 with TRBJ2-7, with D unresolved. There are 14 residues in the CDR3. Per germline, CDR1 SGHNT and CDR2 YYREEE (reference sequence). Trimming pared 0 bases from V and 7 bases from J, leaving 14 bases between.

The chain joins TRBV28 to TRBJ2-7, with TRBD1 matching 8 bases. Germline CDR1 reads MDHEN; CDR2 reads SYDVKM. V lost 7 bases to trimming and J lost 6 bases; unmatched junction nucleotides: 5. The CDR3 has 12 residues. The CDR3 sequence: CASTSDRAEQYF. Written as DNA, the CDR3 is TGTGCCAGCACCTCGGACAGGGCCGAGCAGTACTTC.

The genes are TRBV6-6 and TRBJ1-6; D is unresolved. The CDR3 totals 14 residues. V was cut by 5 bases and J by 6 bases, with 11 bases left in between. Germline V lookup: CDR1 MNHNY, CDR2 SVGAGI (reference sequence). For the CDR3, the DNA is TGTGCCAGCAGTACGGGCCCTATTAATTCACCCCTCCACTTT. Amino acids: CASSTGPINSPLHF.

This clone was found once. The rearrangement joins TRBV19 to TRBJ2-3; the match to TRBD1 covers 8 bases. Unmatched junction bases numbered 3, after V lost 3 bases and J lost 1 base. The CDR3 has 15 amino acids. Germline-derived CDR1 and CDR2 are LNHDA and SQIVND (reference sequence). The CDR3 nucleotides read TGTGCCAGTAGTATCTGGGGACAGGGCACAGATACGCAGTATTTT. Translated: CASSIWGQGTDTQYF.

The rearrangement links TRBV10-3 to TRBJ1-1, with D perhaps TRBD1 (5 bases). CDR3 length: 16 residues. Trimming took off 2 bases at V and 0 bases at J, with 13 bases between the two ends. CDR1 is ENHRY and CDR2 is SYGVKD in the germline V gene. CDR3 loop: CAISERAGEVNTEAFF. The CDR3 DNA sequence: TGTGCCATCAGTGAGAGGGCGGGGGAGGTGAACACTGAAGCTTTCTTT.

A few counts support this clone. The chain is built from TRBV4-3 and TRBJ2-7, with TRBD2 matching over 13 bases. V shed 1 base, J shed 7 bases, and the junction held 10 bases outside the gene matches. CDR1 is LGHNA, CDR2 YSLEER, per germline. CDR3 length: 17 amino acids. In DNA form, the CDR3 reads TGCGCCAGCAGCCAAGCAGCCCAACTAGCGGGAGGGCAGGAGCAGTACTTC. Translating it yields CASSQAAQLAGGQEQYF.

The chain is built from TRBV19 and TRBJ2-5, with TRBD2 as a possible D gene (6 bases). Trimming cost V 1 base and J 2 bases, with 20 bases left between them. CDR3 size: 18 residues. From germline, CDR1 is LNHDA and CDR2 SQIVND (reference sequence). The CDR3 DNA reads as TGTGCCAGTAGTATAGGGGCGGGGCAGATCGCTGAGCAAGAGACCCAGTACTTC. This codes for CASSIGAGQIAEQETQYF.

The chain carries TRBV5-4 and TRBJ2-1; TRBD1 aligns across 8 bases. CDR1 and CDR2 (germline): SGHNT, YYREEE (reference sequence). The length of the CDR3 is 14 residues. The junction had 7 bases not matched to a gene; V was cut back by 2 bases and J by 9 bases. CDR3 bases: TGTGCCAGCAGCTTCCCGCAGGGGGCACGTGAGCAGTTCTTC. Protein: CASSFPQGAREQFF.

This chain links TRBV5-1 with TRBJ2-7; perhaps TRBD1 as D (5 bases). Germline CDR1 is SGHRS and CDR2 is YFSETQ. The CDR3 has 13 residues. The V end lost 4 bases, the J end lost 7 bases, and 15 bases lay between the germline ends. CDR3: CASSVSEAGEQYF. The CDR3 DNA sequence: TGCGCCAGCAGCGTTTCCGAAGCAGGGGAGCAGTACTTC. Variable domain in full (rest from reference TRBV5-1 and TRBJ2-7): KAGVTQTPRYLIKTRGQQVTLSCSPISGHRSVSWYQQTPGQGLQFLFEYFSETQRNKGNFPGRFSGRQFSNSRSEMNVSTLELGDSALYLCASSVSEAGEQYFGPGTRLTVT.

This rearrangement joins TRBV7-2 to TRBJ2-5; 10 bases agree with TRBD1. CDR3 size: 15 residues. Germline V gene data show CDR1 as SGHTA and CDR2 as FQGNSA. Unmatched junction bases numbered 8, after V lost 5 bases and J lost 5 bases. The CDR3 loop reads CASSNDRGRAETQYF. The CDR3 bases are TGTGCCAGCAGCAACGACAGGGGGCGAGCGGAGACCCAGTACTTC. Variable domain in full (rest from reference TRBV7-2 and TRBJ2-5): GAGVSQSPSNKVTEKGKDVELRCDPISGHTALYWYRQSLGQGLEFLIYFQGNSAPDKSGLPSDRFSAERTGGSVSTLTIQRTQQEDSAVYLCASSNDRGRAETQYFGPGTRLLVL.

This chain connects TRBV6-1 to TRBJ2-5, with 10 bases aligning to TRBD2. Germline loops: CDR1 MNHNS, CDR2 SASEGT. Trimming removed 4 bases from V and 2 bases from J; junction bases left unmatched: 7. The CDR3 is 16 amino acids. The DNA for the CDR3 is TGTGCCAGCAGTGCGCTAGCGGGAGTTTGGCAAGAGACCCAGTACTTC. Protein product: CASSALAGVWQETQYF.

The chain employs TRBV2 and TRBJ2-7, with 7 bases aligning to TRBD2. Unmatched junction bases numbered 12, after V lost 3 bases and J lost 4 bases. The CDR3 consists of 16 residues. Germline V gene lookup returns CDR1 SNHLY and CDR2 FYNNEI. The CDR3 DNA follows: TGTGCCAGCAGTGACGTTCCTCGCGGGAGTTTTTACGAGCAGTACTTC. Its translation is CASSDVPRGSFYEQYF. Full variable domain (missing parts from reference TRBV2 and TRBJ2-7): EPEVTQTPSHQVTQMGQEVILRCVPISNHLYFYWYRQILGQKVEFLVSFYNNEISEKSEIFDDQFSVERPDGSNFTLKIRSTKLEDSAMYFCASSDVPRGSFYEQYFGPGTRLTVT.

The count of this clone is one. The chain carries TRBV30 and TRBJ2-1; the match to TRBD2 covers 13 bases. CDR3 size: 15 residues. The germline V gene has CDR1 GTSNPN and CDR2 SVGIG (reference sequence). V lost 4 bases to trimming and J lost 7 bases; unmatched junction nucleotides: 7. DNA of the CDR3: TGTGCCTGGATACCGGGACTAGCGGGACTAAATGAGCAGTTCTTC. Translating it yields CAWIPGLAGLNEQFF. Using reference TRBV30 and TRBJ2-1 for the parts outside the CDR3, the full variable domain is SQTIHQWPATLVQPVGSPLSLECTVEGTSNPNLYWYRQAAGRGLQLLFYSVGIGQISSEVPQNLSASRPQDRQFILSSKKLLLSDSGFYLCAWIPGLAGLNEQFFGPGTRLTVL.

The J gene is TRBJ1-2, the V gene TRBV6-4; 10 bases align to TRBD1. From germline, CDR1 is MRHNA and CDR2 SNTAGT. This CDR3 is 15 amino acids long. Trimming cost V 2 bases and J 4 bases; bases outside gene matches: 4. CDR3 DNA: TGTGCCAGCAGTGACCCGGACAGGGGGGTCTATGGCTACACCTTC. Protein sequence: CASSDPDRGVYGYTF.